This T cell receptor (beta chain) was recorded in a study of technical replicates of blood from a handful of donors (dated by TCRdb to about 2017). Germline trimming amounts to 0 bases on V and 11 bases on J, with 11 as the count of junction bases outside the gene matches. From the cysteine up to the phenylalanine, the CDR3 has a length of 16 residues. Left in the record is the CDR3 DNA by itself, 48 bases read in frame from the first base. As encoded in the germline V gene, CDR1 is SGHRS while CDR2 is YFSETQ. With regard to this clone: Which antigen it targets is not known. One base away there is no much larger clone; base qualities are not given.

The library came from the immunoSEQ multiplex PCR assay. In its TCRdb copy, this immuneACCESS table keeps in-frame sequences only and misses some clones. Where compared with another copy, unresolved V genes explain less than half of these, and the others have no known cause. This sample lists 55,000 to 75,000 clones; roughly 94% were detected once. Together, the top ten hold 2.5% to 3.5% of the sample. Sequencing was performed on PBMCs. This chain is built from TRBV5-1 and TRBJ2-1; a stretch of 10 junction bases matches TRBD2. The TCR originated in a human donor in good health. Some clones in this sample may be carry-over from other donors' samples. The DNA sequence is as follows: TGCGCCAGCAGCTTGGACCCCGGGACTAGCGACTCAAAGCAGTTCTTC. Its translation reads: CASSLDPGTSDSKQFF.